Each of the 18 T cell receptor beta chains below was sequenced from the same sample in a study of blood T cell repertoires in COVID-19. Data came from immunoSEQ multiplex PCR; TCRdb stores just in-frame clones and leaves some out. The data contain more than 65,000 clones, around 80% of them seen just once; the ten biggest clones take up 9.7%. The specimen sequenced was peripheral blood. The source is an elderly woman with acute or convalescent COVID-19.

This rearrangement joins TRBV5-1 to TRBJ1-1; 8 nucleotides match TRBD1. The length of the CDR3 is 14 residues. V lost 2 bases to trimming and J lost 4 bases; unmatched junction nucleotides: 4. The germline CDR1 and CDR2 sequences are SGHRS and YFSETQ. The CDR3 spells CASSLQGVGTEAFF. CDR3 nucleotide sequence: TGCGCCAGCAGCTTACAGGGGGTGGGCACTGAAGCTTTCTTT.

This clone was observed a handful of times. The chain couples TRBV19 to TRBJ1-5, with D possibly being TRBD1 (5 bases). Trimming removed 7 bases at V and 0 bases at J, with 13 bases between. Germline V gene sequence: CDR1 LNHDA, CDR2 SQIVND (reference sequence). This CDR3 contains 15 residues. CDR3 DNA: TGTGCCAGTACCGGGGGTGGGTATAGCAATCAGCCCCAGCATTTT. Protein product: CASTGGGYSNQPQHF.

V usage is TRBV6-1 and J usage is TRBJ2-3; 8 positions match TRBD2. Germline CDR1 MNHNS, CDR2 SASEGT. V shed 3 bases and J 1 base; nucleotides not matched to a gene: 6. The CDR3 length is 16 residues. This CDR3 is CASSESRGAGTDTQYF. The CDR3 DNA follows: TGTGCCAGCAGTGAGTCGCGGGGGGCGGGCACAGATACGCAGTATTTT.

The V and J genes are TRBV2 and TRBJ2-6; 8 nucleotides match TRBD1. Germline V gene data show CDR1 as SNHLY and CDR2 as FYNNEI. The CDR3 runs to 16 residues. Germline trimming cut 10 bases from V and 1 base from J; bases unmatched to any gene: 9. As DNA, the CDR3 is TGTGCCAAAACCCGGACAGGGCGTTCTGGGGCCAACGTCCTGACTTTC. This encodes CAKTRTGRSGANVLTF.

This chain uses TRBV7-3 with TRBJ1-2; 9 bases fit TRBD1. J was trimmed by 7 bases and V by 4 bases; bases with no gene match: 13. This CDR3 is built from 16 residues. In germline, CDR1 is SGHTA, CDR2 FQGTGA. In DNA form, the CDR3 reads TGTGCCAGCAGCTCCGATCACCCGGGACAGGGATTTGGCTACACCTTC. Translation: CASSSDHPGQGFGYTF.

The genes are TRBV11-3 and TRBJ2-5, with 8 bases that match TRBD2. The CDR3 totals 14 residues. Germline CDR1 and CDR2: SGHNT and YENEEA. Trimming cost V 5 bases and J 4 bases; bases outside gene matches: 6. The CDR3 region has the DNA TGTGCCAGCAGCCCGGGGGGGGCAGGAGAGACCCAGTACTTC. It yields the protein CASSPGGAGETQYF.

This chain uses TRBV3-1 (or the pseudogene TRBV3-2) with TRBJ2-5, with 11 bases lining up with TRBD2. V trimming: 4 bases; J trimming: 1 base; junction bases outside the gene matches: 5. The CDR3 loop spans 16 amino acids. The germline CDR1 and CDR2 sequences are LGHDT and YNNKEL (reference sequence). CDR3 residues: CASSLAGGPAQETQYF. The CDR3 region has the DNA TGTGCCAGCAGCCTAGCGGGGGGGCCGGCCCAAGAGACCCAGTACTTC.

This chain connects TRBV11-2 to TRBJ1-5; weak D call: TRBD1 (5 bases). The CDR3 consists of 18 residues. Germline V gene data show CDR1 as SGHAT and CDR2 as FQNNGV. V lost 1 base, J lost 5 bases, and 21 bases lay in between. The CDR3 is CASSLVDVGGDPHQPQHF. CDR3 DNA sequence: TGTGCCAGCAGCTTAGTAGACGTGGGGGGGGACCCCCATCAGCCCCAGCATTTT.

This clone was observed a handful of times. This chain uses TRBV5-4 with TRBJ1-2, with a possible D match to TRBD1 (6 bases). The CDR3 loop spans 15 amino acids. Germline V gene sequence: CDR1 SGHNT, CDR2 YYREEE (reference sequence). The V end was cut by 4 bases, the J end by 4 bases, with 17 bases between. CDR3 region: CASSVPLTGTYGYTF. The CDR3 DNA is TGTGCCAGCAGCGTCCCCCTGACAGGAACCTATGGCTACACCTTC. Filled out from reference TRBV5-4 and TRBJ1-2, the complete variable domain reads ETGVTQSPTHLIKTRGQQVTLRCSSQSGHNTVSWYQQALGQGPQFIFQYYREEENGRGNFPPRFSGLQFPNYSSELNVNALELDDSALYLCASSVPLTGTYGYTFGSGTRLTVV.

The chain carries TRBV5-1 and TRBJ1-4; 8 positions match TRBD1. CDR1 is SGHRS, CDR2 YFSETQ, per germline. Trimming took 3 bases from V and 3 from J; bases not matched to a gene: 13. This CDR3 is built from 18 residues. CDR3: CASSSIPPQQGANEKLFF. The DNA for the CDR3 is TGCGCCAGCAGCTCAATACCGCCTCAACAGGGGGCTAATGAAAAACTGTTTTTT.

The chain uses TRBV18 and TRBJ2-7; 11 bases are shared with TRBD1. V shed 4 bases and J 3 bases; nucleotides not matched to a gene: 2. The CDR3 sequence is 14 residues long. Per germline, CDR1 KGHSH and CDR2 LQKENI. CDR3 bases: TGTGCCAGCTCACGGGACAGGGGGGGCTACGAGCAGTACTTC. Translating gives CASSRDRGGYEQYF.

The chain combines TRBV14 with TRBJ1-3; D is unclear. V was clipped by 0 bases and J by 7 bases, with 16 bases between them. The CDR3 is 16 residues long. Germline V gene sequence: CDR1 SGHDN, CDR2 FVKESK. CDR3 protein: CASSQDLGRRGNTIYF. CDR3 in DNA: TGTGCCAGCAGCCAAGATCTTGGCAGGCGAGGGAACACCATATATTTT. The variable domain in full, completed from reference TRBV14 and TRBJ1-3, reads EAGVTQFPSHSVIEKGQTVTLRCDPISGHDNLYWYRRVMGKEIKFLLHFVKESKQDESGMPNNRFLAERTGGTYSTLKVQPAELEDSGVYFCASSQDLGRRGNTIYFGEGSWLTVV.

The rearrangement uses TRBV5-6 and TRBJ1-1; possibly TRBD1 for D (6 bases). Germline CDR1 SGHDT, CDR2 YYEEEE. The germline V and J ends were trimmed by 6 bases and 4 bases, with 13 bases remaining between them. The CDR3 consists of 13 residues. This CDR3 reads CASTQTGSTEAFF. CDR3 in DNA: TGTGCCAGCACCCAGACAGGTAGCACTGAAGCTTTCTTT.

The chain carries TRBV3-1 (or the pseudogene TRBV3-2) and TRBJ2-7; 7 nucleotides agree with TRBD1. CDR1 LGHDT and CDR2 YNNKEL come from the germline V gene (reference sequence). The CDR3 contains 15 residues. Unmatched junction bases numbered 12, after V lost 4 bases and J lost 6 bases. The CDR3 DNA sequence: TGTGCCAGCAGCCCGCGGAGGACAGGTAACTCCGAGCAGTACTTC. It translates to CASSPRRTGNSEQYF.

The gene calls are TRBV10-3 and TRBJ2-2; 9 bases are a match to TRBD1. This CDR3 spans 18 amino acids. Germline CDR1 is ENHRY and CDR2 is SYGVKD. Trimming took 4 bases from V and 6 from J; bases not matched to a gene: 15. The CDR3 loop is CAISGRTGTGPRSGELFF. The CDR3 region has the DNA TGTGCCATCAGTGGCAGAACCGGGACAGGGCCTAGGTCCGGGGAGCTGTTTTTT.

The chain recombines TRBV3-1 (or the pseudogene TRBV3-2) with TRBJ2-1; maybe TRBD2 (6 bases). Trimming removed 0 bases from V and 6 bases from J, with 9 bases in between. This CDR3 contains 14 residues. CDR1 is LGHDT, CDR2 YNNKEL, per germline (reference sequence). The CDR3 sequence: CASSQDAGSNEQFF. Here the CDR3 DNA reads TGTGCCAGCAGCCAAGATGCGGGGAGCAATGAGCAGTTCTTC.

The V and J genes are TRBV11-2 and TRBJ1-2; tentatively, D is TRBD1 (6 bases). The CDR3 runs to 13 residues. Deletions cut 4 bases from V and 7 bases from J, with 13 bases between. CDR1 is SGHAT and CDR2 is FQNNGV in the germline V gene. In nucleotides, the CDR3 is TGTGCCAGCAGCTCAGGGGTACAGCGTGGCTACACCTTC. Translating it yields CASSSGVQRGYTF.

The V gene is TRBV7-9, the J gene TRBJ1-2; 9 nucleotides align to TRBD1. The CDR3 is 16 residues long. Germline loops: CDR1 SEHNR, CDR2 FQNEAQ (reference sequence). J lost 4 bases, V lost 0 bases, and 6 bases had no gene match. CDR3: CASSLASDRGVYGYTF. In DNA form, the CDR3 reads TGTGCCAGCAGCTTAGCGTCCGACAGGGGGGTCTATGGCTACACCTTC.